These T cell receptor beta chains were read from a single sample in a study of T-cell memory formation after mild COVID-19. TCRdb redid the calling of the 5' RACE reads with MiXCR, one entry per CDR3 protein. The sample holds 390,000 or so distinct CDR3 sequences; about 17% are singletons and the top ten take 20% to 25%. The specimen sequenced was PBMCs or a T cell subset sorted from them (not recorded which). These receptor sequences come from a man younger than 35 who had mild COVID-19 (a few samples of this study predate the infection). Cell type and time point are not known. CDR3s include the opening cysteine and the closing phenylalanine or tryptophan.

J: TRBJ2-2; V: TRBV7-2; CDR3: CASSPSGDWGGGELFF
J: TRBJ2-1; V: TRBV15; CDR3: CATSREDRGTYNEQFF
J: TRBJ1-1; V: TRBV12-3/TRBV12-4; CDR3: CASSFQGGSTEAFF
J: TRBJ2-7; V: TRBV5-1; CDR3: CASSQGPISYEQYF
J: TRBJ2-1; V: TRBV30; CDR3: CAWSFFGRPSGLGF
J: TRBJ2-7; V: TRBV27; CDR3: CASSNNYEQYF
J: TRBJ2-7; V: TRBV12-3/TRBV12-4; CDR3: CASKKNGPSYEQYF
J: TRBJ1-4; V: TRBV3-1; CDR3: CASSRQGGIDEKLFF
J: TRBJ2-3; V: TRBV7-3; CDR3: CASSPRGGSNTDTQYF
J: TRBJ2-1; V: TRBV4-1; CDR3: CASSQGLFNEQFF
J: TRBJ1-1; V: TRBV20-1; CDR3: CSAMDFLVTFF
J: TRBJ1-5; V: TRBV6-5; CDR3: CASSFTNGGNQPQHF
J: TRBJ2-5; V: TRBV20-1; CDR3: CSAPTSVQETQYF
J: TRBJ1-2; V: TRBV10-1; CDR3: CASSDSGYGYTF
J: TRBJ1-2; V: TRBV6-5; CDR3: CASSYSRSVRDRFDGYTF
J: TRBJ2-2; V: TRBV11-2; CDR3: CASSLESDYTGELFF
J: TRBJ1-2; V: TRBV29-1; CDR3: CSVEVSPNYGYTF
J: TRBJ2-2; V: TRBV20-1; CDR3: CSPGGGGGELFF
J: TRBJ1-2; V: TRBV7-9; CDR3: CASGPSENYGYTF
J: TRBJ2-7; V: TRBV11-3; CDR3: CASSGQGPRTYEQYF
J: TRBJ1-5; V: TRBV7-8; CDR3: CASSLWGDSNQPQHF
J: TRBJ2-5; V: TRBV6-2/TRBV6-3; CDR3: CATWPRNQETQYF
J: TRBJ2-4; V: TRBV2; CDR3: CASTVRGSGNIQYF
J: TRBJ2-5; V: TRBV4-2; CDR3: CASSEGGGGARKTQYF
J: TRBJ1-2; V: TRBV5-1; CDR3: CASSLPGGLGYGYTF
J: TRBJ1-2; V: TRBV5-1; CDR3: CASSSYVGPGDGYTF
J: TRBJ2-3; V: TRBV5-1; CDR3: CASSEGGRPIDTQYF
J: TRBJ2-7; V: TRBV6-5; CDR3: CASSYSAQAYEQYF
J: TRBJ1-4; V: TRBV18; CDR3: CASSPRVSEEKLFF
J: TRBJ2-6; V: TRBV30; CDR3: CAWTVSGANVLTF
J: TRBJ2-5; V: TRBV12-3/TRBV12-4; CDR3: CASSLTGQGTQYF
J: TRBJ1-2; V: TRBV6-1; CDR3: CASTRDRGRNYGYTF
J: TRBJ1-1; V: TRBV27; CDR3: CASSLGTVTEAFF
J: TRBJ2-5; V: TRBV12-3/TRBV12-4; CDR3: CASSGRAGETQYF
J: TRBJ2-1; V: TRBV7-2; CDR3: CASSIASGGAYNEQFF
J: TRBJ1-1; V: TRBV19; CDR3: CASGQGAGNTEAFF
J: TRBJ1-6; V: TRBV9; CDR3: CASSGDRGNSLHF
J: TRBJ2-1; V: TRBV29-1; CDR3: CSAAGRGADNEQFF
J: TRBJ2-7; V: TRBV5-6; CDR3: CASSYLTGASVYEQYF
J: TRBJ1-2; V: TRBV6-4; CDR3: CASRKDNNYGYTF
J: TRBJ1-4; V: TRBV12-3/TRBV12-4; CDR3: CASSGRYSGIDSEKLFF
J: TRBJ2-1; V: TRBV5-4; CDR3: CASSGGGAGEQFF
J: TRBJ2-2; V: TRBV4-1; CDR3: CASSSTGIPGELFF
J: TRBJ2-3; V: TRBV6-2/TRBV6-3; CDR3: CASGSGGGTDTQYF
J: TRBJ1-2; V: TRBV6-5; CDR3: CASSYSGQGFLGYTF
J: TRBJ2-5; V: TRBV3-1; CDR3: CASSQARKTQYF
J: TRBJ2-4; V: TRBV30; CDR3: CAWTQGLQGDIQYF
J: TRBJ1-2; V: TRBV6-5; CDR3: CDSSSDRGHVYGYTF
J: TRBJ1-2; V: TRBV5-6; CDR3: CASSSGTGSRGYTF
J: TRBJ2-3; V: TRBV12-5; CDR3: CASGPLRGGSTDTQYF
J: TRBJ2-7; V: TRBV11-2; CDR3: CASSFGAGLQTEQYF
J: TRBJ2-5; V: TRBV20-1; CDR3: CSAGRRGTAQETQYF
J: TRBJ1-1; V: TRBV6-5; CDR3: CASSPRPGGTEAFF
J: TRBJ2-1; V: TRBV5-1; CDR3: CASSRDAGEQFF
J: TRBJ2-1; V: TRBV6-5; CDR3: CASSYSARPSYNEQFF
J: TRBJ1-1; V: TRBV12-3/TRBV12-4; CDR3: CASSPLQGSNTEAFF
J: TRBJ2-7; V: TRBV7-9; CDR3: CASSSSLNYEQYF
J: TRBJ2-1; V: TRBV5-1; CDR3: CASSLSGDYYNEQFF